Listed here are 10 T cell receptor beta chains from one sample, sequenced in a study of early T cells in non-severe SARS-CoV-2 infection. In TCRdb, the 5' RACE reads were re-called with MiXCR into one record per CDR3 protein. Of about 63,000 distinct CDR3 sequences in the sample, over 10% were seen once. Input material: whole blood. The source is an adult who was a healthcare worker with PCR-confirmed SARS-CoV-2 infection or an uninfected control (not recorded which).

This clonotype turned up a few times. The chain has TRBV7-2 and TRBJ2-3, with TRBD2 as a possible D gene (6 bases). The V end lost 0 bases, the J end lost 6 bases, and 16 bases lay between the germline ends. The CDR3 covers 16 residues. Germline lookup yields CDR1 SGHTA and CDR2 FQGNSA. The DNA for the CDR3 is TGTGCCAGCAGCTTAGCACTTGGTAGCGGAGGGGATACGCAGTATTTT. Amino acid sequence: CASSLALGSGGDTQYF.

Ten or more counts support this clonotype. The chain recombines TRBV7-3 with TRBJ1-1; D may be TRBD1 (6 bases). V lost 5 bases, J lost 5 bases, and 18 bases lay in between. The CDR3 length is 15 residues. Germline assignment: CDR1 SGHTA and CDR2 FQGTGA. The CDR3 loop reads CASSPNEGVWTEAFF. The CDR3 DNA follows: TGTGCCAGCAGCCCAAACGAGGGGGTTTGGACTGAAGCTTTCTTT.

In this sample, this clonotype turned up many times. The rearrangement links TRBV5-4 to TRBJ2-5, with 8 bases that match TRBD2. This CDR3 region has 15 residues. Germline trimming cut 1 base from V and 5 bases from J; bases unmatched to any gene: 7. CDR1 and CDR2 (germline): SGHNT, YYREEE (reference sequence). This chain's CDR3 is CASSLPGGPRETQYF. The DNA for the CDR3 is TGTGCCAGCAGCTTGCCGGGGGGGCCGCGGGAGACCCAGTACTTC.

This clonotype was found many times. The V call is TRBV7-8, the J call TRBJ1-5, with D possibly being TRBD1 (6 bases). The CDR3 sequence is 16 residues long. V shed 2 bases and J shed 7 bases, with 18 bases lying between them. CDR1 and CDR2 from the germline V gene are SGHVS and FQNEAQ. As DNA, the CDR3 is TGTGCCAGCAGCTTAATGGCGGGGGGGGCTCCCCAGCCCCAGCATTTT. This codes for CASSLMAGGAPQPQHF.

This clonotype was seen many times. The rearrangement uses TRBV5-5 and TRBJ2-7; D might be TRBD1 (6 bases). CDR1 and CDR2 (germline): SGHKS, YYEKEE (reference sequence). The CDR3 extends over 14 amino acids. V was cut by 4 bases and J by 4 bases, with 15 bases left in between. CDR3 region: CASSRTDRSYEQYF. DNA of the CDR3: TGTGCCAGCAGCCGAACAGACAGGTCTTACGAGCAGTACTTC.

The chain uses TRBV12-3 or TRBV12-4 and TRBJ2-7; no definite D call. Trimming pared 1 base from V and 5 bases from J, leaving 12 bases between. CDR3 length: 14 residues. CDR3 protein: CASSLVTERDEQYF. The DNA for the CDR3 is TGTGCCAGCAGTTTAGTGACGGAAAGGGACGAGCAGTACTTC.

In its sample, this clonotype was seen many times. The chain is built from TRBV19 and TRBJ2-2, with D hard to call. The V and J ends lost 10 bases and 1 base respectively, with 13 bases between them. The CDR3 covers 14 residues. Per germline, CDR1 LNHDA and CDR2 SQIVND (reference sequence). The CDR3 here is CATRLEGNTGELFF. The CDR3 DNA is TGTGCCACCAGATTGGAAGGGAACACCGGGGAGCTGTTTTTT.

This clonotype was recorded at least ten times. The J gene is TRBJ2-3, the V gene TRBV20-1; TRBD1 aligns across 11 bases. The CDR3 has 12 amino acids. V lost 5 bases, J lost 10 bases, and 5 bases stayed unmatched. In germline, CDR1 is DFQATT, CDR2 SNEGSKA (reference sequence). CDR3 sequence: CSAGQGAGPQYF. The CDR3 DNA sequence: TGCAGTGCTGGACAGGGGGCAGGTCCGCAGTATTTT.

This clonotype was seen a handful of times. The chain recombines TRBV7-8 with TRBJ1-1; D is possibly TRBD1 (6 bases). The CDR3 consists of 15 residues. Germline V gene sequence: CDR1 SGHVS, CDR2 FQNEAQ. Trimming took off 5 bases at V and 8 bases at J, with 21 bases between the two ends. CDR3 sequence (DNA): TGTGCCAGCAGCCTGTCCCCAGGGGACCGCCCGGAAGCTTTCTTT. Its translation is CASSLSPGDRPEAFF. The whole variable domain, remainder taken from reference TRBV7-8 and TRBJ1-1, is GAGVSQSPRYKVAKRGQDVALRCDPISGHVSLFWYQQALGQGPEFLTYFQNEAQLDKSGLPSDRFFAERPEGSVSTLKIQRTQQEDSAVYLCASSLSPGDRPEAFFGQGTRLTVV.

This clonotype occurred a few times. The rearrangement uses TRBV29-1 and TRBJ2-1, with D possibly matching TRBD1 (6 bases). Germline V gene lookup returns CDR1 SQVTM and CDR2 ANQGSEA. Trimming removed 8 bases from V and 4 bases from J, with 12 bases in between. This CDR3 contains 12 residues. The CDR3 nucleotides read TGCAGCTTCCGACAGGAGTACAATGAGCAGTTCTTC. It specifies CSFRQEYNEQFF.